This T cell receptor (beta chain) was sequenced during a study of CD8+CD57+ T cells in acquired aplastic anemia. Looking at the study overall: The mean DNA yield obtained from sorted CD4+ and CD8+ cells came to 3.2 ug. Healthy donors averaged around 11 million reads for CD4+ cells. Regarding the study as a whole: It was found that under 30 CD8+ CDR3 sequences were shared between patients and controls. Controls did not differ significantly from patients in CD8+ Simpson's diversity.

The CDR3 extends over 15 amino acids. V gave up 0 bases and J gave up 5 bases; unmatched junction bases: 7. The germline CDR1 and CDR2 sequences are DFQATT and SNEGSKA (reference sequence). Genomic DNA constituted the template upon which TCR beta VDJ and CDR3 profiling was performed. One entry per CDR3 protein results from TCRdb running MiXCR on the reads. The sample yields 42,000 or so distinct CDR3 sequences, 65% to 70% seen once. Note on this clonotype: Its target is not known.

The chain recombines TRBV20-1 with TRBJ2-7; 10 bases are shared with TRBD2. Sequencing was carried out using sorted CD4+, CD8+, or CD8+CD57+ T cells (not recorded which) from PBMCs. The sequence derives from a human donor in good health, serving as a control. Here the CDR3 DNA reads TGCAGTGCTAGAGATACCCTAGCGGGAGATCACGAGCAGTACTTC. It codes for CSARDTLAGDHEQYF.